These 4 T cell receptor beta chains originate from one sample sequenced in a study of CD8 T cells in Susac syndrome. The RNA, about 0.45 to 1 ug, was put through reverse transcription using random hexamers. TCRdb recomputed calls from the immunoSEQ multiplex PCR reads with MiXCR, one row per CDR3 protein. The sample contains 130,000 or so distinct CDR3 sequences, roughly 76% of which appear only once. The sample taken for sequencing was CD8+ T cells from PBMCs. The receptor set was obtained from a human donor with multiple sclerosis.

The rearrangement joins TRBV28 to TRBJ1-1; no reliable D call. The CDR3 loop spans 13 amino acids. V was clipped by 3 bases and J by 6 bases, with 11 bases between them. Germline lookup yields CDR1 MDHEN and CDR2 SYDVKM. The CDR3 sequence: CASSFWPGAEAFF. The DNA of the CDR3 is TGTGCCAGCAGTTTTTGGCCCGGGGCTGAAGCTTTCTTT.

The chain recombines TRBV19 with TRBJ1-1, with D possibly matching TRBD1 (5 bases). Germline assignment: CDR1 LNHDA and CDR2 SQIVND (reference sequence). The CDR3 is 16 amino acids. Trimming took 7 bases from V and 4 from J, leaving 22 bases between them. CDR3 protein: CASNKPRGEGSTEAFF. The CDR3 DNA sequence: TGTGCCAGTAACAAACCTCGGGGGGAAGGGAGCACTGAAGCTTTCTTT. The full variable domain, completed using reference TRBV19 and TRBJ1-1, is DGGITQSPKYLFRKEGQNVTLSCEQNLNHDAMYWYRQDPGQGLRLIYYSQIVNDFQKGDIAEGYSVSREKKESFPLTVTSAQKNPTAFYLCASNKPRGEGSTEAFFGQGTRLTVV.

The V gene is TRBV9, the J gene TRBJ2-3, with TRBD2 as a possible D gene (6 bases). The CDR3 is 16 residues long. The V end was cut by 0 bases, the J end by 2 bases, with 13 bases between. Germline CDR1 is SGDLS and CDR2 is YYNGEE. The CDR3, as DNA: TGTGCCAGCAGCGTAGAGGTCGCGGGGTACACAGATACGCAGTATTTT. Its translation: CASSVEVAGYTDTQYF.

The V and J genes are TRBV20-1 and TRBJ2-7; D not resolved. The germline V gene encodes CDR1 DFQATT and CDR2 SNEGSKA (reference sequence). The CDR3 has 17 amino acids. V lost 1 base, J lost 0 bases, and 19 bases lay in between. CDR3 coding DNA: TGCAGTGCTAGAGCCTCAAGAGGACCCGAAAGCTCCTACGAGCAGTACGTC. It codes for CSARASRGPESSYEQYV.